These 29 T cell receptor beta chains were sequenced from one sample in a study of cytomegalovirus exposure and HLA in healthy donors. PCR was performed using 60 Vbeta and 13 Jbeta primers. Some clones are missing from TCRdb's copy, which holds only in-frame ones; the method was immunoSEQ multiplex PCR. The sample holds some 170,000 clones, approximately 72% seen once. The sample consisted of PBMCs. These receptors were obtained from a human donor in good health.

The chain has TRBV27 and TRBJ1-6, with TRBD1 identical over 9 bases. Germline V gene sequence: CDR1 MNHEY, CDR2 SMNVEV (reference sequence). The CDR3 contains 17 residues. The ends lost 5 bases at V and 9 bases at J; junction bases unmatched: 14. The CDR3 bases are TGTGCCAGCAGTCCCTTCGGGACAGGGTTCTTTCTTTCACCCCTCCACTTT. Translation gives CASSPFGTGFFLSPLHF.

This clone was counted once. The chain carries TRBV7-9 and TRBJ1-2; possibly TRBD1 for D (5 bases). In germline, CDR1 is SEHNR, CDR2 FQNEAQ (reference sequence). The CDR3 loop spans 12 amino acids. Trimming took off 10 bases at V and 1 base at J, with 10 bases between the two ends. CDR3 DNA sequence: TGTGCCACGGGGGGGGTTAACTATGGCTACACCTTC. Amino acid sequence: CATGGVNYGYTF.

The chain is built from TRBV7-3 and TRBJ1-2; tentatively, D is TRBD1 (6 bases). Germline V gene lookup returns CDR1 SGHTA and CDR2 FQGTGA. This CDR3 is built from 13 residues. V was clipped by 5 bases and J by 6 bases, with 13 bases between them. The CDR3 protein is CASSQQGVDGYTF. DNA for the CDR3: TGTGCCAGCAGCCAACAGGGAGTAGATGGCTACACCTTC.

The V gene is TRBV7-2, the J gene TRBJ1-3, with D possibly matching TRBD1 (6 bases). From germline, CDR1 is SGHTA and CDR2 FQGNSA. This CDR3 spans 16 amino acids. V lost 1 base, J lost 2 bases, and 12 bases lay in between. The CDR3 is CASSLDNRAAGNTIYF. CDR3 coding DNA: TGTGCCAGCAGCTTAGATAACAGGGCAGCTGGAAACACCATATATTTT.

The genes are TRBV4-1 and TRBJ2-1; D possibly corresponds to TRBD2 (6 bases). Trimming cost V 1 base and J 5 bases, with 9 bases left between them. The germline V gene encodes CDR1 MGHRA and CDR2 YSYEKL. The CDR3 contains 14 residues. The chain's CDR3 is CASSQGWGDNEQFF. The CDR3 nucleotides are TGCGCCAGCAGCCAAGGATGGGGGGACAATGAGCAGTTCTTC.

The chain is built from TRBV15 and TRBJ1-5; 8 bases line up with TRBD1. The trim removed 0 bases at V and 1 base at J, leaving 11 bases unmatched. The germline gives CDR1 LNHNV, CDR2 YYDKDF (reference sequence). The CDR3 runs to 19 residues. Here the CDR3 reads CATSRDLGAGGRSNQPQHF. As DNA, the CDR3 is TGTGCCACCAGCAGAGATTTGGGGGCAGGGGGCAGGAGCAATCAGCCCCAGCATTTT.

This clone turned up a few times. The chain recombines TRBV5-1 with TRBJ2-2; 8 bases fit TRBD1. Trimming cost V 0 bases and J 1 base; bases outside gene matches: 5. The CDR3 contains 17 residues. Germline V lookup: CDR1 SGHRS, CDR2 YFSETQ. DNA for the CDR3: TGCGCCAGCAGCTTGGATGTCGGACAGGGGAACACCGGGGAGCTGTTTTTT. This gives the protein CASSLDVGQGNTGELFF.

This clone turned up a few times. This sequence joins TRBV7-9 and TRBJ1-2; 9 nucleotides agree with TRBD1. J gave up 3 bases and V 4 bases, and 12 bases lay outside the gene matches. CDR1 and CDR2 (germline): SEHNR, FQNEAQ (reference sequence). The CDR3 spans 17 residues. This chain's CDR3 is CASSSRGMGDRDYGYTF. The CDR3 DNA reads TGTGCCAGCAGCTCCCGAGGAATGGGGGACAGGGACTATGGCTACACCTTC. The entire variable domain, with the rest obtained from reference TRBV7-9 and TRBJ1-2, is as follows: DTGVSQNPRHKITKRGQNVTFRCDPISEHNRLYWYRQTLGQGPEFLTYFQNEAQLEKSRLLSDRFSAERPKGSFSTLEIQRTEQGDSAMYLCASSSRGMGDRDYGYTFGSGTRLTVV.

This clone was detected once. The J gene is TRBJ1-2, the V gene TRBV14; the match to TRBD1 covers 9 bases. V lost 4 bases and J lost 8; bases outside the gene matches: 8. The CDR3 length is 14 residues. CDR1 SGHDN and CDR2 FVKESK come from the germline V gene. For the CDR3, the DNA is TGTGCCAGCAGCCTGGGACAGGGAACGAGAGGCTACACCTTC. It yields the protein CASSLGQGTRGYTF.

This chain links TRBV6-5 with TRBJ1-1, with TRBD1 as a possible D gene (5 bases). The CDR3 extends over 15 amino acids. The germline V and J ends were trimmed by 2 bases and 2 bases, with 12 bases remaining between them. The V gene's germline CDR1 is MNHEY and CDR2 SVGAGI. CDR3 nucleotide sequence: TGTGCCAGCAGTTACCCCGGACATTCAAACACTGAAGCTTTCTTT. Translated: CASSYPGHSNTEAFF.

This clone was detected a few times. The chain employs TRBV19 and TRBJ1-1, with 10 bases matching TRBD1. Germline V gives CDR1 LNHDA, CDR2 SQIVND (reference sequence). Unmatched junction bases numbered 6, after V lost 6 bases and J lost 8 bases. The CDR3 totals 13 residues. As DNA, the CDR3 is TGTGCCAGTAGCGGCGACAGGGGGCAAGAAGCTTTCTTT. Its translation: CASSGDRGQEAFF.

Only a few counts were recorded for this clone. J is TRBJ2-5 and V is TRBV9; 10 nucleotides agree with TRBD2. J gave up 4 bases and V 1 base, and 4 bases lay outside the gene matches. Germline V gives CDR1 SGDLS, CDR2 YYNGEE. The CDR3 is 15 amino acids. This CDR3 reads CASSVQAGGRETQYF. DNA of the CDR3: TGTGCCAGCAGCGTACAAGCGGGGGGGCGAGAGACCCAGTACTTC.

The CDR3 reads CASSYVGVGSPLHF. Written as DNA, the CDR3 is TGTGCCAGCAGTTACGTAGGAGTCGGATCACCCCTCCACTTT. The chain joins TRBV6-5 to TRBJ1-6; D gene unclear. Germline V CDR1 and CDR2: MNHEY, SVGAGI. CDR3 length: 14 amino acids. Deletions cut 2 bases from V and 10 bases from J, with 12 bases between.

This clone appeared a few times. V gene TRBV10-3 combines with J gene TRBJ2-2; 10 nucleotides line up with TRBD1. The junction had 7 bases not matched to a gene; V was cut back by 6 bases and J by 6 bases. The germline gives CDR1 ENHRY, CDR2 SYGVKD. This CDR3 comprises 15 residues. DNA of the CDR3: TGTGCCATCAGCCTCGGACAGGGGGGGTCCGGGGAGCTGTTTTTT. This gives the protein CAISLGQGGSGELFF.

This rearrangement joins TRBV2 to TRBJ2-5, with 8 bases aligning to TRBD2. Germline CDR1 is SNHLY and CDR2 is FYNNEI. Germline trimming cut 6 bases from V and 2 bases from J; bases unmatched to any gene: 11. The CDR3 is made up of 16 amino acids. The CDR3 DNA reads TGTGCCAGCAGGCCCCCCTTGGCTAGCGGGCAAGAGACCCAGTACTTC. Protein: CASRPPLASGQETQYF.

V gene TRBV15 combines with J gene TRBJ1-5; a possible D gene is TRBD1 (6 bases). Germline CDR1 LNHNV, CDR2 YYDKDF (reference sequence). Between the trimmed V and J ends, which lost 6 bases and 4 bases, there was a span of 16 bases. The length of the CDR3 is 15 residues. The CDR3 region has the DNA TGTGCCACCAGGGTGGACAGTTCGGCGAATCAGCCCCAGCATTTT. It yields the protein CATRVDSSANQPQHF.

On this clone: The junction does not match germline at one end; this may be a read error. The rearrangement joins TRBV7-9 to TRBJ2-7, with D perhaps TRBD2 (7 bases). The CDR3 runs 16 residues. Germline lookup yields CDR1 SEHNR and CDR2 FQNEAQ (reference sequence). In nucleotides, the CDR3 is TGTTCCAGCAGCTCCAAAGGGGGGGGGCATTTCTACGAGCAGTACTTC. Amino acid sequence: CSSSSKGGGHFYEQYF.

V is TRBV14 and J is TRBJ2-5, with 9 positions matching TRBD2. The germline gives CDR1 SGHDN, CDR2 FVKESK. This CDR3 has 15 residues. V was clipped by 7 bases and J by 3 bases; unmatched bases: 9. Written as DNA, the CDR3 is TGTGCCAGCAACGGGCCGGCTAGCGGGGAAGAGACCCAGTACTTC. Its protein product is CASNGPASGEETQYF.

CDR3 in DNA: TGTGCCAGCAGTTTGGGGGGGGCTCTTGGCTACACCTTC. It encodes CASSLGGALGYTF. V usage is TRBV27 and J usage is TRBJ1-2; the D gene is possibly TRBD1 (6 bases). The germline CDR1 and CDR2 sequences are MNHEY and SMNVEV (reference sequence). CDR3 length equals 13 residues. V was clipped by 3 bases and J by 7 bases, with 12 bases between them.

The chain combines TRBV7-8 with TRBJ2-7; perhaps TRBD2 as D (6 bases). V lost 3 bases and J 7 bases, leaving 13 bases between the germline ends. The length of the CDR3 is 13 residues. Looked up from germline, CDR1 is SGHVS and CDR2 is FQNEAQ. The DNA of the CDR3 is TGTGCCAGCAGCTTTTTTCGGGGGACTGAGCAGTACTTC. Amino acids: CASSFFRGTEQYF.

This clone was counted a few times. The chain links TRBV6-1 to TRBJ2-5; 7 bases line up with TRBD2. V lost 7 bases and J lost 4; bases outside the gene matches: 9. Germline V gene sequence: CDR1 MNHNS, CDR2 SASEGT. This CDR3 spans 14 amino acids. CDR3 in amino acids: CASKSGGWAETQYF. CDR3 nucleotide sequence: TGTGCCAGCAAGTCGGGGGGTTGGGCAGAGACCCAGTACTTC.

A note on this clone: This CDR3 fails to terminate in the conserved phenylalanine or tryptophan, so it likely reflects a read error. The rearrangement joins TRBV19 to TRBJ1-5; 7 bases are shared with TRBD1. V lost 7 bases, J lost 1 base, and 7 bases stayed unmatched. Germline V gives CDR1 LNHDA, CDR2 SQIVND (reference sequence). CDR3 length: 15 amino acids. CDR3 amino acids: CASNPARGSNQPQHV. CDR3 nucleotides: TGTGCCAGTAACCCTGCCAGGGGGAGCAATCAGCCCCAGCATGTT.

The chain carries TRBV2 and TRBJ1-1; D not certain. This CDR3 spans 14 amino acids. Per the germline V gene, CDR1 is SNHLY and CDR2 is FYNNEI. V was clipped by 1 base and J by 6 bases, with 12 bases between them. The CDR3: CASSEVGGRAEAFF. In nucleotides, the CDR3 is TGTGCCAGCAGTGAAGTGGGAGGGAGGGCTGAAGCTTTCTTT.

The chain couples TRBV4-3 to TRBJ2-5, with TRBD2 matching over 8 bases. V lost 2 bases, J lost 1 base, and 6 bases stayed unmatched. The CDR3 length is 16 residues. Germline V gene lookup returns CDR1 LGHNA and CDR2 YSLEER. CDR3 in DNA: TGCGCCAGCAGCCAACTCGATACTAGCGGCCAAGAGACCCAGTACTTC. It encodes CASSQLDTSGQETQYF.

The chain recombines TRBV19 with TRBJ1-3; D not certain. In germline, CDR1 is LNHDA, CDR2 SQIVND (reference sequence). The V and J ends lost 5 bases and 7 bases respectively, with 12 bases between them. This CDR3 has 13 residues. This CDR3 is CASSSQTGNTIYF. Here the CDR3 DNA reads TGTGCCAGTAGTTCTCAGACGGGGAACACCATATATTTT.

This chain uses TRBV5-8 with TRBJ1-1; TRBD1 matches 7 bases. Looked up from germline, CDR1 is SGHTS and CDR2 is YDEGEE. There are 14 residues in the CDR3. Losses at the gene ends were 9 bases for V and 1 base for J; bases not matched to a gene: 9. CDR3 DNA sequence: TGTGCCACCCATCGACAGGGAAGGAACACTGAAGCTTTCTTT. Translating it yields CATHRQGRNTEAFF.

V gene TRBV4-2 combines with J gene TRBJ2-3, with TRBD2 matching over 8 bases. This CDR3 has 16 amino acids. Germline CDR1 LGHNA, CDR2 YNFKEQ. V shed 0 bases, J shed 4 bases, and the junction held 6 bases outside the gene matches. The CDR3 reads CASSQDAGRGADTQYF. The CDR3 coding sequence is TGTGCCAGCAGCCAAGATGCGGGGCGGGGGGCAGATACGCAGTATTTT.

The V call is TRBV4-1, the J call TRBJ2-6, with D unresolved. Germline values: CDR1 MGHRA, CDR2 YSYEKL. The V and J ends lost 2 bases and 0 bases respectively, with 5 bases between them. The CDR3 totals 15 residues. This chain's CDR3 is CASSQPLSGANVLTF. The DNA of the CDR3 is TGCGCCAGCAGCCAACCCCTCTCTGGGGCCAACGTCCTGACTTTC.

The rearrangement uses TRBV7-2 and TRBJ1-4; 8 bases are shared with TRBD1. The CDR3 is 15 amino acids. Per the germline V gene, CDR1 is SGHTA and CDR2 is FQGNSA. With V trimmed by 2 bases and J by 7 bases, 6 bases remained unmatched. CDR3 nucleotides: TGTGCCAGCAGCTTAACCGACAGGGGCGGTGAAAAACTGTTTTTT. This translates into CASSLTDRGGEKLFF.